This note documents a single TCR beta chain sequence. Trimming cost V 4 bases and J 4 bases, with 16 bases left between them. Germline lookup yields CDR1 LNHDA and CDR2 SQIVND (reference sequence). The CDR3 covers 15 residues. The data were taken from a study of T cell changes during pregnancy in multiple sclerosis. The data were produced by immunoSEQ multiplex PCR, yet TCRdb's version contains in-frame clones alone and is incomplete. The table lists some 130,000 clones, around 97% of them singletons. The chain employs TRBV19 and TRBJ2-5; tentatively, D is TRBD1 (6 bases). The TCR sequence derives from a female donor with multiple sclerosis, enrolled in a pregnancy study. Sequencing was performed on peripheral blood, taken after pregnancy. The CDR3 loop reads CASSTSTGWSETQYF. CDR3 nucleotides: TGTGCCAGTAGTACCTCCACAGGGTGGTCAGAGACCCAGTACTTC.